This T cell receptor beta chain was sequenced for a study of shared clonotypes between healthy human individuals. With regard to this clone: What it binds is not known.

Findings and limits, study-wide: Tissues were not sampled, only blood, and their repertoires likely differ. Relative to clonotypes present in all four donors, those not shared had lower generation probabilities.

The authors distributed each subset's genomic DNA evenly over several immunoSEQ plates. The assay was immunoSEQ multiplex PCR, and TCRdb's table has in-frame clones only and misses some. The sample has some 1 million clones, about 75% seen once. The CD4+ fraction was divided into a CD45RA+ naive subset and a CD45RA-negative memory subset. V was shortened by 3 bases and J by 1 base, with 9 bases between the two germline ends. The CDR3 contains 14 residues. Germline CDR1 and CDR2: MRHNA and SNTAGT. The chain employs TRBV6-4 and TRBJ1-1; D gene uncertain. The sequenced sample was memory CD4+ T cells sorted from blood. Indicated subset: CD45RA-negative fraction. The TCR sequence derives from a man aged 18 to 30 in good health. CDR3 nucleotides: TGTGCCAGCAGTGAAGGCAAGGGGAACACTGAAGCTTTCTTT. Translation gives CASSEGKGNTEAFF.